These T cell receptor beta chains were read from a single sample in a study of human T cells and chemical hapten exposure. TCRdb reanalysed the RACE reads using MiXCR and keeps one entry per CDR3 protein. The sample includes approximately 80,000 distinct CDR3 sequences, under 11% of them seen just once. The material sequenced was whole blood, taken in connection with sensitization to the hapten diphenylcyclopropenone (DPC). The receptor source for this set is a woman aged 45-59 years with alopecia areata. Some clones in this sample may be carry-over from other donors' samples. Both conserved end residues are part of each CDR3. The order of the fields is J gene, clone size, D gene, V gene, CDR3 DNA, CDR3 protein. A D gene is named only where the DNA matches it firmly. Rows may omit the clone size; those that give it use once, few, many or a size class.

>TRBJ2-1|many|TRBD2|TRBV20-1
TGCAGTGCTAAGCGGGAGGGAACCAATGAGCAGTTCTTC
CSAKREGTNEQFF
>TRBJ1-1|many|NA|TRBV7-9
TGTGCCAGCAGCTTTTTGAGACTGGGCACTGAAGCTTTCTTT
CASSFLRLGTEAFF
>TRBJ1-2|few|NA|TRBV27
TGTGCCAGCAGTCCCCTCTGGCAGGTTTCTAACTATGGCTACACCTTC
CASSPLWQVSNYGYTF
>TRBJ1-6|NA|TRBD1|TRBV6-6
TGTGCCAGCAGTACAGGGGTTTCACCCCTCCACTTT
CASSTGVSPLHF
>TRBJ2-7|many|TRBD2|TRBV28
TGTGCCAGCAGTTCGGCTAGCGGGAGGGTCCGATACCCCCTTTACGAGCAGTACTTC
CASSSASGRVRYPLYEQYF
>TRBJ1-2|NA|TRBD1|TRBV20-1
TGCAGTGCTAGGTTACAGGGGGAGCATGGCTACACCTTC
CSARLQGEHGYTF
>TRBJ1-3|many|NA|TRBV29-1
TGCAGCGTTGAAGATACGGGGAGCTCTGGAAACACCATATATTTT
CSVEDTGSSGNTIYF
>TRBJ2-5|many|TRBD1|TRBV5-1
TGCGCCAGCAGCCAAGGACAGGGGAAGGAGGAGACCCAGTACTTC
CASSQGQGKEETQYF
>TRBJ1-5|many|NA|TRBV6-1
TGTGCCAGCAGTGAAAGTGGGGGAGGTCAGCCCCAGCATTTT
CASSESGGGQPQHF
>TRBJ2-5|NA|NA|TRBV19
TGTGCCGTTGGACTAGAGACCCAGTACTTC
CAVGLETQYF
>TRBJ1-1|many|NA|TRBV28
TGTGCCAGCAGCTTTAACGGGGACACTGAAGCTTTCTTT
CASSFNGDTEAFF
>TRBJ2-7|NA|NA|TRBV10-3
TGTGCCATCAGTGCGAGTTCCGTCTCCTACGAGCAGTACTTC
CAISASSVSYEQYF
>TRBJ1-1|NA|NA|TRBV4-3
TGCGCCAGCAGCCAGGCAGGGTTCATGAACACTGAAGCTTTCTTT
CASSQAGFMNTEAFF
>TRBJ2-3|many|NA|TRBV19
TGTGCCAGTAGCGCGGGGCCTACAAGCACAGATACGCAGTATTTT
CASSAGPTSTDTQYF
>TRBJ1-1|many|NA|TRBV29-1
TGCAGCGTCTCCTCCGACGTGAACACTGAAGCTTTCTTT
CSVSSDVNTEAFF
>TRBJ2-7|few|NA|TRBV7-8
TGTGCCAGCAGCAGAGGGGCCGAGCAGTACTTC
CASSRGAEQYF